Below, 19 T cell receptor beta chains from the same sample are listed, as sequenced in a study of cytomegalovirus exposure and HLA in healthy donors. The PCR contained 60 Vbeta and 13 Jbeta primers. The repertoire was sequenced with immunoSEQ multiplex PCR; TCRdb's copy has only in-frame clones and lacks some. The table has about 64,000 clones, about four fifths seen once. The specimen was PBMCs. These receptors came from a man younger than 30 in good health and CMV-seropositive.

This clone was counted between two and nine times. This rearrangement joins TRBV19 to TRBJ2-7; D perhaps matches TRBD1 (6 bases). This CDR3 contains 13 residues. Germline CDR1 and CDR2: LNHDA and SQIVND (reference sequence). V lost 5 bases and J lost 4, with 12 bases in between. The CDR3 spells CASSPRTVYEQYF. As DNA, the CDR3 is TGTGCCAGTAGTCCCCGGACAGTATACGAGCAGTACTTC.

The chain couples TRBV30 to TRBJ1-2; D ambiguous. CDR1 and CDR2 from the germline V gene are GTSNPN and SVGIG (reference sequence). Between the trimmed V and J ends, which lost 0 bases and 3 bases, there was a span of 11 bases. The CDR3 totals 14 residues. The CDR3 reads CAWSVLSSYYGYTF. CDR3 DNA sequence: TGTGCCTGGAGTGTACTGAGTTCATACTATGGCTACACCTTC.

The chain is built from TRBV27 and TRBJ2-7, with D unclear. Germline V gives CDR1 MNHEY, CDR2 SMNVEV (reference sequence). The CDR3 has 12 residues. V was trimmed by 4 bases and J by 7 bases, leaving 11 bases between them. The CDR3 DNA reads TGTGCCAGCAGTTCCCACCCACTGGAGCAGTACTTC. It yields the protein CASSSHPLEQYF.

The V call is TRBV14, the J call TRBJ1-1, with D uncertain. With 0 bases removed from V and 3 bases from J, the gap between germline ends came to 5 bases. The CDR3 extends over 13 amino acids. Germline V gene lookup returns CDR1 SGHDN and CDR2 FVKESK. CDR3: CASSQDSDTEAFF. In nucleotides, the CDR3 is TGTGCCAGCAGCCAAGATTCGGACACTGAAGCTTTCTTT.

The gene calls are TRBV19 and TRBJ1-2; D may be TRBD1 (5 bases). The V and J ends lost 4 bases and 5 bases respectively, with 11 bases between them. The germline gives CDR1 LNHDA, CDR2 SQIVND (reference sequence). The CDR3 spans 13 residues. CDR3 region: CASSTPDNYGYTF. The CDR3, as DNA: TGTGCCAGTAGTACTCCGGACAATTATGGCTACACCTTC.

The rearrangement uses TRBV6-5 and TRBJ1-4; D gene unclear. The CDR3 sequence is 14 residues long. Germline lookup yields CDR1 MNHEY and CDR2 SVGAGI. V was trimmed by 5 bases and J by 7 bases, leaving 14 bases between them. CDR3 nucleotide sequence: TGTGCCAGCAGTCCTTGGAGTCGGGGTGAAAAACTGTTTTTT. This codes for CASSPWSRGEKLFF.

This CDR3 reads CASSAGLAGGRNEQFF. CDR3 DNA sequence: TGTGCCAGCAGCGCTGGACTAGCGGGGGGGCGGAATGAGCAGTTCTTC. The gene calls are TRBV7-2 and TRBJ2-1, with 15 bases that match TRBD2. V shed 5 bases, J shed 7 bases, and the junction held 6 bases outside the gene matches. The germline V gene has CDR1 SGHTA and CDR2 FQGNSA. The CDR3 runs 16 residues.

V and J are TRBV7-9 and TRBJ1-1, with D possibly matching TRBD1 (5 bases). Trimming cost V 7 bases and J 2 bases, with 23 bases left between them. The CDR3 is 17 amino acids. Per the germline V gene, CDR1 is SEHNR and CDR2 is FQNEAQ (reference sequence). Here the CDR3 reads CASTLSQGGAENTEAFF. The CDR3 DNA reads as TGTGCCAGCACTCTAAGCCAGGGTGGGGCCGAAAACACTGAAGCTTTCTTT.

The CDR3 DNA follows: TGTGCCAGCAGCCCTGCCTACGAGCAGTACTTC. Translation: CASSPAYEQYF. The gene calls are TRBV7-9 and TRBJ2-7; D not resolved. Germline CDR1 reads SEHNR; CDR2 reads FQNEAQ (reference sequence). V lost 5 bases and J 2 bases, leaving 4 bases between the germline ends. CDR3 length: 11 residues.

This chain joins TRBV23-1 and TRBJ1-4; maybe TRBD1 (5 bases). TRBV23-1 is an ORF, and what it does is uncertain. The CDR3 is 17 residues long. Trimming took off 2 bases at V and 8 bases at J, with 21 bases between the two ends. As DNA, the CDR3 is TGCGCCAGCAGTCAACGGCGGGTTGGGGGGGGTTGGGAAAAACTGTTTTTT. Translating gives CASSQRRVGGGWEKLFF.

The chain recombines TRBV7-9 with TRBJ1-2; 8 nucleotides agree with TRBD1. After removal of 5 bases from V and 8 bases from J, the junction contained 10 bases not matched to a gene. The CDR3 spans 14 residues. Germline CDR1 reads SEHNR; CDR2 reads FQNEAQ (reference sequence). CDR3 coding DNA: TGTGCCAGCAGCCGGCTGGACAGGGAAATCGGCTACACCTTC. It codes for CASSRLDREIGYTF.

This clone appeared once. The chain combines TRBV25-1 with TRBJ2-2; 11 bases are a match to TRBD2. Germline trimming cut 8 bases from V and 3 bases from J; bases unmatched to any gene: 2. Germline V gives CDR1 MGHDK, CDR2 SYGVNS. The CDR3 totals 14 residues. CDR3 residues: CASPSGRYTGELFF. For the CDR3, the DNA is TGTGCCAGCCCTAGCGGGAGGTACACCGGGGAGCTGTTTTTT.

In this sample, this clone turned up a few times. The rearrangement links TRBV27 to TRBJ1-5, with unresolved D. The CDR3 covers 15 residues. V was pared by 0 bases and J by 3 bases, with 9 bases between. Germline V CDR1 and CDR2: MNHEY, SMNVEV (reference sequence). This CDR3 reads CASSLSSRSNQPQHF. Here the CDR3 DNA reads TGTGCCAGCAGTTTATCGAGCCGATCCAATCAGCCCCAGCATTTT.

The chain couples TRBV19 to TRBJ2-6, with D unresolved. CDR1 and CDR2 from the germline V gene are LNHDA and SQIVND (reference sequence). The CDR3 length is 15 residues. Trimming took off 11 bases at V and 0 bases at J, with 14 bases between the two ends. This CDR3 reads CACGRPPSGANVLTF. The CDR3 DNA reads as TGTGCCTGTGGCAGGCCGCCCTCTGGGGCCAACGTCCTGACTTTC.

The chain employs TRBV4-1 and TRBJ2-3; possible D gene TRBD2, 6 bases. Germline V gene lookup returns CDR1 MGHRA and CDR2 YSYEKL. Deletions cut 2 bases from V and 1 base from J, with 13 bases between. The CDR3 has 16 amino acids. In DNA form, the CDR3 reads TGCGCCAGCAGCCAATTGCCGGTAGCGGGCACAGATACGCAGTATTTT. Protein: CASSQLPVAGTDTQYF.

This clone has a handful of counts. In DNA, the CDR3 is TGTGCCAGCAGTGCACAGGCCTTCGGCGGCTACGAGCAGTACTTC. Translation gives CASSAQAFGGYEQYF. This rearrangement joins TRBV6-1 to TRBJ2-7; a weak D match, TRBD1 (5 bases). Deletions cut 4 bases from V and 3 bases from J, with 16 bases between. This CDR3 has 15 residues. The V gene's germline CDR1 is MNHNS and CDR2 SASEGT.

V and J are TRBV6-1 and TRBJ1-1, with TRBD1 matching 9 bases. V lost 6 bases and J lost 3; bases outside the gene matches: 2. Looked up from germline, CDR1 is MNHNS and CDR2 is SASEGT. The CDR3 is 13 amino acids. CDR3 region: CASRDRGDTEAFF. CDR3 in DNA: TGTGCCAGCAGGGACAGGGGTGACACTGAAGCTTTCTTT.

The chain combines TRBV5-1 with TRBJ2-7; 7 bases align to TRBD1. CDR3 size: 13 residues. The J segment lost 6 bases and the V segment lost 4 bases, leaving 7 bases of the junction unmatched. CDR1 and CDR2 (germline): SGHRS, YFSETQ. The CDR3 reads CASSLTPGGEQYF. CDR3 coding DNA: TGCGCCAGCAGCCTGACACCAGGGGGCGAGCAGTACTTC.

The chain is built from TRBV30 and TRBJ2-7, with D possibly being TRBD2 (5 bases). Between the trimmed V and J ends, which lost 0 bases and 0 bases, there was a span of 9 bases. In germline, CDR1 is GTSNPN, CDR2 SVGIG (reference sequence). The CDR3 contains 14 residues. The CDR3 nucleotides read TGTGCCTGGAGTGTACTAGAGATCTCCTACGAGCAGTACTTC. This encodes CAWSVLEISYEQYF.